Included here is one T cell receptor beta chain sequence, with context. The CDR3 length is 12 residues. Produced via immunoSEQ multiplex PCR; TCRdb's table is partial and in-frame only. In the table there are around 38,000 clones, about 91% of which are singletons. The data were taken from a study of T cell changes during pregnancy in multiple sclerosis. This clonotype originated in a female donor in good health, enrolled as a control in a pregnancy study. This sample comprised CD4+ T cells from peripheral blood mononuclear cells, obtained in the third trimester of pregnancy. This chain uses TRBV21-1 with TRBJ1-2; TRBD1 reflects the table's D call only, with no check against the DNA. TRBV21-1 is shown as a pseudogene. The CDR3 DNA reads TGTGCCAGCAGCCGACATAACTATGGCTACACCTTC. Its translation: CASSRHNYGYTF.